This T cell receptor (beta chain) was recovered during a study of T cell repertoires in cytomegalovirus infection. Study in general: Epitope selection comprised recently identified HLA-C-restricted CMV epitopes and well-studied HLA-B-restricted CMV epitopes. Carrying CMV and the relevant HLA type showed in public TCR beta signatures.

This clonotype was found a few times. The target antigen is unknown. Study results and limitations: Ex vivo responses were dominated by HLA-C-restricted CMV-specific TCR beta clonotypes. People with CMV and the relevant HLA were identified by cumulative public TCR beta family frequency.

TCRdb used MiXCR to reprocess the reads, holding one entry per CDR3 protein. Of about 830,000 distinct CDR3 sequences detected, approximately 32% appear once; the ten largest clones hold roughly 12%. The specimen comprised cultured CD8+ T cells from PBMCs, sampled from culture after CMV antigen stimulation. This sequence was found in a human donor in good health (CMV status not recorded). Some clones in this sample may be carry-over from other donors' samples.

CDR3 sequence reads: CASSGAQAFF. The CDR3 DNA follows: TGTGCCAGCAGCGGGGCCCAAGCTTTCTTT. This sequence joins TRBV11-2 and TRBJ1-1, with a possible D match to TRBD1 (5 bases). The CDR3 extends over 10 amino acids. Germline V lookup: CDR1 SGHAT, CDR2 FQNNGV. Trimming shortened V by 5 bases and J by 9 bases, and 7 bases separated the two germline ends. Combining the CDR3 with reference TRBV11-2 and TRBJ1-1 gives the whole variable domain EAGVAQSPRYKIIEKRQSVAFWCNPISGHATLYWYQQILGQGPKLLIQFQNNGVVDDSQLPKDRFSAERLKGVDSTLKIQPAKLEDSAVYLCASSGAQAFFGQGTRLTVV.